This T cell receptor (beta chain) derives from a study of shared clonotypes between healthy human individuals. The assay was immunoSEQ multiplex PCR, and TCRdb's table has in-frame clones only and misses some. The sample consists of about 2.4 million clones, 80% to 95% of them appearing once. The germline V and J ends were trimmed by 3 bases and 8 bases, with 14 bases remaining between them. There are 13 residues in the CDR3. Germline CDR1 reads SGHRS; CDR2 reads YFSETQ. Whole-study findings and limits: Memory subsets had estimated richness that was generally smaller than that of naive subsets.

The sample holds one count of this clone. Its antigen remains unknown. Material: naive CD4+ T cells from PBMCs. The subset is: CD45RA+ positively selected. The source is a man aged 18 to 29 in good health. Some clones in this sample may be carry-over from other donors' samples. The chain combines TRBV5-1 with TRBJ1-2, with D possibly matching TRBD1 (5 bases). The CDR3: CASSSLGEGGYTF. The CDR3 DNA reads as TGCGCCAGCAGCTCCCTAGGGGAGGGCGGCTACACCTTC.